What follows are 7 T cell receptor beta chains derived from one specimen sequenced in a study of blood T cell repertoires in COVID-19 (dated by TCRdb to the early 2020s). The library was built by means of the immunoSEQ multiplex PCR assay. TCRdb holds this immuneACCESS table with in-frame rearrangements only. Some clones are missing; in checked studies, unresolved V genes explain under half, and the rest has no known cause. This sample has 150,000 to 200,000 clones in its table, and about 92% of those were observed once. The ten top clones hold roughly 2% of the sample. The specimen sequenced was peripheral blood. Every receptor here comes from a woman aged 60-75 years with COVID-19, enrolled during active disease.

The V gene is TRBV12-3 or TRBV12-4, the J gene TRBJ2-7, with 9 nucleotides matching TRBD1. The CDR3 totals 13 residues. V shed 7 bases and J 6 bases; nucleotides not matched to a gene: 7. This CDR3 is CASTVTGGSEQYF. DNA of the CDR3: TGTGCCAGCACCGTGACAGGGGGGAGCGAGCAGTACTTC.

The chain uses TRBV7-9 and TRBJ2-3; D possibly corresponds to TRBD1 (5 bases). The length of the CDR3 is 14 residues. V dropped 5 bases and J dropped 2 bases, with 11 bases sitting between them. The germline V gene encodes CDR1 SEHNR and CDR2 FQNEAQ (reference sequence). CDR3 protein: CASSPTTVTDTQYF. DNA of the CDR3: TGTGCCAGCAGCCCCACGACAGTCACAGATACGCAGTATTTT.

The CDR3 here is CASSSFTGSEAFF. In DNA, the CDR3 is TGTGCCAGCAGCTCCTTCACAGGGTCTGAAGCTTTCTTT. This chain connects TRBV5-4 to TRBJ1-1, with a weak D call TRBD1 (6 bases). V was cut by 3 bases and J by 6 bases, with 12 bases left in between. The CDR3 totals 13 residues. Looked up from germline, CDR1 is SGHNT and CDR2 is YYREEE (reference sequence).

This chain joins TRBV3-1 (or the pseudogene TRBV3-2) and TRBJ1-1; TRBD1 aligns across 8 bases. Unmatched junction bases numbered 3, after V lost 2 bases and J lost 4 bases. The germline V gene has CDR1 LGHDT and CDR2 YNNKEL (reference sequence). The CDR3 spans 14 residues. CDR3 bases: TGTGCCAGCAGCCAAAAGGACAGGGTCACTGAAGCTTTCTTT. This codes for CASSQKDRVTEAFF.

The chain carries TRBV7-2 and TRBJ1-6; D perhaps matches TRBD1 (5 bases). V lost 1 base and J lost 7, with 11 bases in between. The CDR3 extends over 15 amino acids. Germline V gene sequence: CDR1 SGHTA, CDR2 FQGNSA. The CDR3 protein is CASSLEGLENSPLHF. The DNA of the CDR3 is TGTGCCAGCAGCTTAGAGGGACTGGAGAATTCACCCCTCCACTTT.

The CDR3 nucleotides read TGTGCCAGCAGCTTGACAGTCACCTACGAGCAGTACTTC. Translation: CASSLTVTYEQYF. The V gene is TRBV7-2, the J gene TRBJ2-7, with D perhaps matching TRBD1 (5 bases). Germline CDR1 is SGHTA and CDR2 is FQGNSA. Trimming stripped 3 bases from V and 2 bases from J, with 8 bases between. The CDR3 consists of 13 residues.

CDR3 DNA sequence: TGTGCCGCATCAAGGGCAGGGAACTCCTACAATGAGCAGTTCTTC. This sequence encodes CAASRAGNSYNEQFF. This chain links TRBV3-1 (or the pseudogene TRBV3-2) with TRBJ2-1, with D tentatively TRBD1 (5 bases). In germline, CDR1 is LGHDT, CDR2 YNNKEL (reference sequence). Trimming cost V 11 bases and J 0 bases, with 17 bases left between them. There are 15 residues in the CDR3.